This entry lists 8 T cell receptor beta chains sequenced from one sample in a study of human T cells and chemical hapten exposure. The time point: patch test 1, 2 weeks after DPC sensitization. Stated treatment: therapeutic diphenylcyclopropenone sensitization with weekly scalp DPC. TCRdb redid the calling of the RACE reads with MiXCR, one entry per CDR3 protein. The sample has about 110,000 distinct CDR3 sequences, more than 9.5% seen once. This specimen was whole blood, taken in connection with sensitization to the hapten diphenylcyclopropenone (DPC). Every receptor here comes from a woman aged 40 to 50 with alopecia areata. Some clones in this sample may be carry-over from other donors' samples.

The chain has TRBV6-6 and TRBJ2-3; no firm D call. Germline loops: CDR1 MNHNY, CDR2 SVGAGI (reference sequence). The CDR3 is 16 residues long. V was pared by 0 bases and J by 8 bases, with 18 bases between. As DNA, the CDR3 is TGTGCCAGCAGTTACTCCCGGCCTCGCCTAACCCCTACGCAGTATTTT. This gives the protein CASSYSRPRLTPTQYF.

There are many counts of this clonotype. The chain links TRBV7-8 to TRBJ2-7, with no clear D. This CDR3 spans 14 amino acids. Trimming pared 1 base from V and 0 bases from J, leaving 7 bases between. Germline lookup yields CDR1 SGHVS and CDR2 FQNEAQ. CDR3 in DNA: TGTGCCAGCAGCTTAGGACGGACCTCCTACGAGCAGTACTTC. As protein: CASSLGRTSYEQYF.

This clonotype appeared a few times. The chain uses TRBV15 and TRBJ1-1; D is possibly TRBD1 (5 bases). Deletions cut 1 base from V and 0 bases from J, with 9 bases between. Germline loops: CDR1 LNHNV, CDR2 YYDKDF (reference sequence). The CDR3 spans 15 residues. Written as DNA, the CDR3 is TGTGCCACCAGCAGAGTTGGGGGGGTGAACACTGAAGCTTTCTTT. Its translation is CATSRVGGVNTEAFF.

V is TRBV4-2 and J is TRBJ2-2; 13 positions agree with TRBD2. The CDR3 spans 19 residues. The V segment lost 1 base and the J segment 2 bases; nucleotides outside the gene matches: 7. The germline V gene encodes CDR1 LGHNA and CDR2 YNFKEQ. In nucleotides, the CDR3 is TGTGCCAGCAGCCAAGTGAGACTAGCGGGAGGAAAAAACACCGGGGAGCTGTTTTTT. Its protein is CASSQVRLAGGKNTGELFF.

The sample holds many counts of this clonotype. The chain uses TRBV14 and TRBJ2-5; TRBD2 is a possible D gene (6 bases). Germline CDR1 and CDR2: SGHDN and FVKESK. The CDR3 has 14 amino acids. V shed 1 base and J shed 5 bases, with 11 bases lying between them. This CDR3 is CASSQAGRGETQYF. DNA of the CDR3: TGTGCCAGCAGCCAAGCCGGCCGGGGGGAGACCCAGTACTTC.

This clonotype has a count of ten or more. This chain joins TRBV7-9 and TRBJ2-5; TRBD1 agrees at 9 bases. The CDR3 consists of 15 residues. V lost 5 bases to trimming and J lost 5 bases; unmatched junction nucleotides: 9. CDR1 is SEHNR and CDR2 is FQNEAQ in the germline V gene (reference sequence). CDR3 bases: TGTGCCAGCAGCCGGTCGGACAGGGGAAGGGAGACCCAGTACTTC. The encoded protein is CASSRSDRGRETQYF.

The CDR3 DNA follows: TGCGCCAGCAGCTTGGCGGAAGGGAGCACAGATACGCAGTATTTT. It translates to CASSLAEGSTDTQYF. V is TRBV5-1 and J is TRBJ2-3; no definite D call. Germline assignment: CDR1 SGHRS and CDR2 YFSETQ. V lost 0 bases and J 0 bases, leaving 8 bases between the germline ends. CDR3 length: 15 amino acids.

This clonotype was counted many times. V gene TRBV14 combines with J gene TRBJ2-5, with TRBD2 matching 7 bases. Trimming took 1 base from V and 0 from J; bases not matched to a gene: 8. CDR3 length: 17 residues. Germline CDR1 and CDR2: SGHDN and FVKESK. The chain's CDR3 is CASSQGWSSGYQETQYF. The CDR3 coding sequence is TGTGCCAGCAGCCAAGGTTGGAGTAGCGGGTACCAAGAGACCCAGTACTTC. The full variable domain, with the rest looked up from reference TRBV14 and TRBJ2-5, is EAGVTQFPSHSVIEKGQTVTLRCDPISGHDNLYWYRRVMGKEIKFLLHFVKESKQDESGMPNNRFLAERTGGTYSTLKVQPAELEDSGVYFCASSQGWSSGYQETQYFGPGTRLLVL.